These T cell receptor beta chains were read from a single sample in a study of OX40 agonist ivuxolimab in advanced cancers. The protocol was immunoSEQ multiplex PCR, while the TCRdb copy is restricted to in-frame clones and leaves out a portion. The table lists roughly 70,000 clones, 88% of them singletons. The specimen was CD4+ or CD8+ T cells sorted from blood, collected in a trial of the OX40 agonist ivuxolimab. The receptors derive from an adult with an advanced solid tumor such as melanoma, head and neck, liver or kidney cancer. Each CDR3 is given with its conserved first and last residue. The order of the fields is clone size, J gene, D gene, V gene, CDR3 protein, CDR3 DNA. A D gene is named only where the DNA matches it firmly. Part of the rows lack a size; the others show once, few, many or a class for expanded clones.

abundance: .
j_gene: TRBJ1-2
d_gene: TRBD1
v_gene: TRBV30
CDR3aa: CAWKQGANYGYTF
CDR3nt: TGTGCCTGGAAACAGGGGGCCAACTATGGCTACACCTTC

abundance: .
j_gene: TRBJ2-7
d_gene: .
v_gene: TRBV9
CDR3aa: CASSVLSGSYEQYF
CDR3nt: TGTGCCAGCAGCGTTCTGTCGGGCTCCTACGAGCAGTACTTC

abundance: .
j_gene: TRBJ2-7
d_gene: .
v_gene: TRBV6-5
CDR3aa: CASTRQEGSYEQYF
CDR3nt: TGTGCCAGCACTCGACAGGAGGGGTCCTACGAGCAGTACTTC

abundance: .
j_gene: TRBJ2-7
d_gene: TRBD1
v_gene: TRBV5-1
CDR3aa: CASSPQGASSYEQYF
CDR3nt: TGCGCCAGCAGCCCGCAGGGGGCAAGCTCCTACGAGCAGTACTTC

abundance: once
j_gene: TRBJ2-2
d_gene: .
v_gene: TRBV6-5
CDR3aa: CASGELRVDGELFF
CDR3nt: TGTGCCAGCGGGGAACTCAGGGTTGACGGGGAGCTGTTTTTT

abundance: .
j_gene: TRBJ2-2
d_gene: TRBD2
v_gene: TRBV5-6
CDR3aa: CASSLRRGLAGVGTGELFF
CDR3nt: TGTGCCAGCAGCCTCCGGCGGGGACTAGCGGGAGTTGGGACCGGGGAGCTGTTTTTT

abundance: .
j_gene: TRBJ2-3
d_gene: TRBD1
v_gene: TRBV5-4
CDR3aa: CASSDRGRGTDTQYF
CDR3nt: TGTGCCAGCAGCGATAGGGGGCGCGGAACAGATACGCAGTATTTT

abundance: .
j_gene: TRBJ2-7
d_gene: .
v_gene: TRBV20-1
CDR3aa: CSAPRSYEQYF
CDR3nt: TGCAGTGCCCCCCGATCCTACGAGCAGTACTTC

abundance: .
j_gene: TRBJ2-1
d_gene: .
v_gene: TRBV9
CDR3aa: CASSFRGLPPQFF
CDR3nt: TGTGCCAGCAGCTTCAGAGGGCTACCTCCGCAGTTCTTC

abundance: .
j_gene: TRBJ1-2
d_gene: TRBD1
v_gene: TRBV7-2
CDR3aa: CASSLAGTRGPYGYTF
CDR3nt: TGTGCCAGCAGCTTAGCTGGTACAAGGGGGCCCTATGGCTACACCTTC

abundance: .
j_gene: TRBJ2-2
d_gene: .
v_gene: TRBV2
CDR3aa: CASSVQGTGELFF
CDR3nt: TGTGCCAGCAGTGTTCAGGGGACCGGGGAGCTGTTTTTT

abundance: .
j_gene: TRBJ2-7
d_gene: TRBD1
v_gene: TRBV6-1
CDR3aa: CASRDRGGSSYEQYF
CDR3nt: TGTGCCAGCAGGGACAGGGGCGGTAGCTCCTACGAGCAGTACTTC

abundance: .
j_gene: TRBJ2-3
d_gene: TRBD2
v_gene: TRBV28
CDR3aa: CASSFGLAGFTDTQYF
CDR3nt: TGTGCCAGCAGTTTCGGACTAGCGGGATTCACAGATACGCAGTATTTT

abundance: .
j_gene: TRBJ2-5
d_gene: TRBD1
v_gene: TRBV9
CDR3aa: CASSVGTGGLETQYF
CDR3nt: TGTGCCAGCAGCGTAGGGACAGGGGGCTTAGAGACCCAGTACTTC

abundance: .
j_gene: TRBJ2-7
d_gene: TRBD2
v_gene: TRBV19
CDR3aa: CASSISSGPLSSYEQYF
CDR3nt: TGTGCCAGTAGTATTTCTAGCGGGCCGCTTAGCTCCTACGAGCAGTACTTC

abundance: .
j_gene: TRBJ2-2
d_gene: .
v_gene: TRBV7-9
CDR3aa: CASSLILGAGELFF
CDR3nt: TGTGCCAGCAGCTTAATACTGGGGGCCGGGGAGCTGTTTTTT

abundance: .
j_gene: TRBJ2-3
d_gene: .
v_gene: TRBV14
CDR3aa: CASSQGRPRNLRDTQYF
CDR3nt: TGTGCCAGCAGCCAAGGCCGCCCAAGAAACTTGAGAGATACGCAGTATTTT

abundance: .
j_gene: TRBJ1-1
d_gene: .
v_gene: TRBV27
CDR3aa: CASSPRAAGDTEAFF
CDR3nt: TGTGCCAGCAGTCCCCGAGCAGCGGGGGACACTGAAGCTTTCTTT

abundance: .
j_gene: TRBJ1-2
d_gene: .
v_gene: TRBV5-1
CDR3aa: CASSFGPDPFRGGYTF
CDR3nt: TGCGCCAGCAGCTTTGGGCCAGATCCTTTTCGGGGTGGCTACACCTTC

abundance: .
j_gene: TRBJ2-7
d_gene: TRBD1
v_gene: TRBV2
CDR3aa: CASSIRDRSYEQYF
CDR3nt: TGTGCCAGCAGTATCCGGGACAGGTCCTACGAGCAGTACTTC